Presented here are 12 T cell receptor beta chains from one specimen sequenced in a study of cytomegalovirus exposure and HLA in healthy donors. Sequencing was performed with immunoSEQ multiplex PCR; in TCRdb, only in-frame clones are kept and a portion is missing. The sample records more than 120,000 clones, 70% to 90% being singletons. Sequencing input: PBMCs. The receptors shown here come from a man between 18 and 35 years old in good health and CMV-seropositive.

V is TRBV9 and J is TRBJ1-4, with 7 bases that match TRBD1. V lost 0 bases to trimming and J lost 5 bases; unmatched junction nucleotides: 13. The CDR3 contains 18 residues. The germline V gene has CDR1 SGDLS and CDR2 YYNGEE. The CDR3 nucleotides read TGTGCCAGCAGCGTAGACTACAGGGGACCGTCGAGGAATGAAAAACTGTTTTTT. Translating it yields CASSVDYRGPSRNEKLFF.

The V gene is TRBV5-1, the J gene TRBJ2-1, with D tentatively TRBD2 (6 bases). The CDR3 contains 17 residues. Germline CDR1 reads SGHRS; CDR2 reads YFSETQ. V lost 0 bases, J lost 4 bases, and 17 bases lay in between. This CDR3 reads CASSLAGRRGPYNEQFF. In DNA, the CDR3 is TGCGCCAGCAGCTTGGCGGGGAGGCGGGGCCCTTACAATGAGCAGTTCTTC.

The gene calls are TRBV7-2 and TRBJ1-5, with D possibly matching TRBD1 (5 bases). The length of the CDR3 is 15 residues. Germline V gene sequence: CDR1 SGHTA, CDR2 FQGNSA. The V end was cut by 3 bases, the J end by 11 bases, with 20 bases between. Written as DNA, the CDR3 is TGTGCCAGCAGCTTTGGGCCCACTCCAAAAGGGGCCCAGCATTTT. Its translation is CASSFGPTPKGAQHF.

The chain is built from TRBV29-1 and TRBJ2-1; TRBD1 agrees at 9 bases. Losses at the gene ends were 7 bases for V and 7 bases for J; bases not matched to a gene: 5. The CDR3 length is 12 residues. Germline lookup yields CDR1 SQVTM and CDR2 ANQGSEA. The CDR3 region has the DNA TGCAGCGCGACCGGGACAGGGAATGAGCAGTTCTTC. Translated, it gives CSATGTGNEQFF.

The V gene is TRBV30, the J gene TRBJ1-6; 7 bases are shared with TRBD1. The CDR3 has 12 residues. CDR1 is GTSNPN and CDR2 is SVGIG in the germline V gene (reference sequence). Trimming removed 8 bases from V and 7 bases from J; junction bases left unmatched: 5. CDR3 nucleotide sequence: TGTGCCAGTGACAGGGCAAATTCACCCCTCCACTTT. Protein sequence: CASDRANSPLHF.

The chain joins TRBV11-3 to TRBJ2-1; D perhaps matches TRBD2 (5 bases). Germline CDR1 and CDR2: SGHNT and YENEEA. Trimming cost V 1 base and J 5 bases, with 12 bases left between them. The CDR3 has 15 residues. CDR3 DNA sequence: TGTGCCAGCAGCTTAGGTCTAGCCCCTAACAATGAGCAGTTCTTC. This encodes CASSLGLAPNNEQFF.

A single count supports this clone. The rearrangement joins TRBV2 to TRBJ2-7; possible D gene TRBD1, 5 bases. The V end lost 2 bases, the J end lost 5 bases, and 13 bases lay between the germline ends. This CDR3 comprises 14 residues. The germline V gene has CDR1 SNHLY and CDR2 FYNNEI. CDR3 loop: CASSELGRVHEQYF. Written as DNA, the CDR3 is TGTGCCAGCAGTGAACTGGGCAGGGTACACGAGCAGTACTTC. Full variable domain (missing parts from reference TRBV2 and TRBJ2-7): EPEVTQTPSHQVTQMGQEVILRCVPISNHLYFYWYRQILGQKVEFLVSFYNNEISEKSEIFDDQFSVERPDGSNFTLKIRSTKLEDSAMYFCASSELGRVHEQYFGPGTRLTVT.

This chain joins TRBV10-3 and TRBJ2-3; no reliable D call. Trimming took 10 bases from V and 1 from J, leaving 15 bases between them. The germline gives CDR1 ENHRY, CDR2 SYGVKD. The CDR3 contains 14 residues. CDR3 in amino acids: CATTVKGGTDTQYF. The CDR3 DNA reads as TGTGCCACCACGGTAAAAGGAGGCACAGATACGCAGTATTTT.

This clone was observed many times. The same CDR3 can be traced to other DNA sequences in this sample. The gene calls are TRBV11-3 and TRBJ2-1, with D perhaps TRBD2 (5 bases). Looked up from germline, CDR1 is SGHNT and CDR2 is YENEEA. The CDR3 covers 12 residues. The V end lost 6 bases, the J end lost 4 bases, and 7 bases lay between the germline ends. The CDR3 loop reads CASSRGYNEQFF. CDR3 nucleotides: TGTGCCAGCAGTCGAGGGTACAATGAGCAGTTCTTC. Full variable domain (rest looked up from reference TRBV11-3 and TRBJ2-1): EAGVVQSPRYKIIEKKQPVAFWCNPISGHNTLYWYLQNLGQGPELLIRYENEEAVDDSQLPKDRFSAERLKGVDSTLKIQPAELGDSAVYLCASSRGYNEQFFGPGTRLTVL.

The chain links TRBV5-4 to TRBJ2-3; D remains unclear. Looked up from germline, CDR1 is SGHNT and CDR2 is YYREEE (reference sequence). Trimming took 0 bases from V and 2 from J, leaving 7 bases between them. The CDR3 sequence is 14 residues long. The CDR3 DNA is TGTGCCAGCAGCTTGGATCCGTCCACAGATACGCAGTATTTT. Translation: CASSLDPSTDTQYF. Filled out from reference TRBV5-4 and TRBJ2-3, the complete variable domain reads ETGVTQSPTHLIKTRGQQVTLRCSSQSGHNTVSWYQQALGQGPQFIFQYYREEENGRGNFPPRFSGLQFPNYSSELNVNALELDDSALYLCASSLDPSTDTQYFGPGTRLTVL.

This clone was recorded once. This sequence joins TRBV7-9 and TRBJ1-3; D remains unclear. Germline values: CDR1 SEHNR, CDR2 FQNEAQ (reference sequence). CDR3 length: 15 amino acids. V lost 3 bases, J lost 2 bases, and 11 bases lay in between. Here the CDR3 reads CASSFELLTGNTIYF. The CDR3 coding sequence is TGTGCCAGCAGCTTTGAGCTGCTCACTGGAAACACCATATATTTT.

The J gene is TRBJ2-3, the V gene TRBV7-8, with D tentatively TRBD1 (5 bases). Per germline, CDR1 SGHVS and CDR2 FQNEAQ. The germline V and J ends were trimmed by 6 bases and 5 bases, with 21 bases remaining between them. The CDR3 is 16 amino acids. CDR3 DNA: TGTGCCAGCAGATCCAGGGCGGCGGTCTTAGGAGATACGCAGTATTTT. Translation gives CASRSRAAVLGDTQYF.